What follows are 29 T cell receptor beta chains derived from one specimen sequenced in a study of shared clonotypes between healthy human individuals. Here immunoSEQ multiplex PCR was the method, and the copy in TCRdb shows in-frame clones only, minus some. The sample carries 2 million to 3 million clones, roughly 93% recorded once. The sample was naive CD4+ T cells from PBMCs. Subset in this sample: CD45RA+ positively selected. The receptors were gathered from a man in his late teens or twenties in good health. Some clones in this sample may be carry-over from other donors' samples.

V usage is TRBV7-2 and J usage is TRBJ2-1; the D is unclear. Deletions cut 3 bases from V and 0 bases from J, with 9 bases between. Germline V gene lookup returns CDR1 SGHTA and CDR2 FQGNSA. This CDR3 is built from 15 residues. CDR3 bases: TGTGCCAGCAGCTTCATCGGACGCTCCTACAATGAGCAGTTCTTC. Its translation is CASSFIGRSYNEQFF. Based on the CDR3 plus reference TRBV7-2 and TRBJ2-1, the full variable domain is GAGVSQSPSNKVTEKGKDVELRCDPISGHTALYWYRQSLGQGLEFLIYFQGNSAPDKSGLPSDRFSAERTGGSVSTLTIQRTQQEDSAVYLCASSFIGRSYNEQFFGPGTRLTVL.

This chain connects TRBV19 to TRBJ1-5, with a possible D match to TRBD1 (6 bases). CDR1 is LNHDA and CDR2 is SQIVND in the germline V gene (reference sequence). Trimming stripped 4 bases from V and 3 bases from J, with 13 bases between. This CDR3 has 15 amino acids. The chain's CDR3 is CASSSGTRYNQPQHF. DNA of the CDR3: TGTGCCAGTAGTAGCGGGACAAGATACAATCAGCCCCAGCATTTT.

The chain recombines TRBV18 with TRBJ2-3; D not certain. The CDR3 spans 15 residues. Trimming took off 2 bases at V and 2 bases at J, with 11 bases between the two ends. Germline lookup yields CDR1 KGHSH and CDR2 LQKENI. CDR3 bases: TGTGCCAGCTCACCAACAGCTCTCTTCACAGATACGCAGTATTTT. As protein: CASSPTALFTDTQYF.

The chain employs TRBV7-9 and TRBJ1-1, with D tentatively TRBD1 (5 bases). Trimming cost V 6 bases and J 4 bases, with 12 bases left between them. The CDR3 runs to 13 residues. Germline-derived CDR1 and CDR2 are SEHNR and FQNEAQ (reference sequence). The CDR3 bases are TGTGCCAGCAGAACAGGCAGGTCCACTGAAGCTTTCTTT. Translation gives CASRTGRSTEAFF.

The chain has TRBV7-9 and TRBJ2-3; the D gene is possibly TRBD2 (6 bases). CDR3 length: 16 amino acids. The germline V and J ends were trimmed by 5 bases and 2 bases, with 17 bases remaining between them. Germline lookup yields CDR1 SEHNR and CDR2 FQNEAQ (reference sequence). The CDR3 coding sequence is TGTGCCAGCAGCCCGGACTACGACCCTGACACAGATACGCAGTATTTT. Residues: CASSPDYDPDTDTQYF. Based on the CDR3 plus reference TRBV7-9 and TRBJ2-3, the full variable domain is DTGVSQNPRHKITKRGQNVTFRCDPISEHNRLYWYRQTLGQGPEFLTYFQNEAQLEKSRLLSDRFSAERPKGSFSTLEIQRTEQGDSAMYLCASSPDYDPDTDTQYFGPGTRLTVL.

This chain joins TRBV5-1 and TRBJ1-2; 7 bases line up with TRBD1. Germline values: CDR1 SGHRS, CDR2 YFSETQ. There are 15 residues in the CDR3. The junction had 15 bases not matched to a gene; V was cut back by 6 bases and J by 7 bases. DNA for the CDR3: TGCGCCAGCACCCCCTCCAGGGGGGTAGATGGTGGCTACACCTTC. Amino acids: CASTPSRGVDGGYTF.

This clone was recorded a few times. The chain has TRBV4-2 and TRBJ2-1; TRBD2 matches 7 bases. Germline trimming cut 5 bases from V and 4 bases from J; bases unmatched to any gene: 5. The germline CDR1 and CDR2 sequences are LGHNA and YNFKEQ. The CDR3 length is 14 residues. The CDR3 loop reads CASSVAGTYNEQFF. For the CDR3, the DNA is TGTGCCAGCAGCGTAGCGGGCACATACAATGAGCAGTTCTTC.

The gene calls are TRBV5-5 and TRBJ2-7; tentative D call: TRBD2 (5 bases). The ends were cut back, 4 bases at V and 2 bases at J, with 13 bases in the middle. Germline CDR1 SGHKS, CDR2 YYEKEE (reference sequence). The CDR3 has 14 amino acids. The CDR3 DNA follows: TGTGCCAGCAGCCCCCCCTCCGGGGCCTACGAGCAGTACTTC. Translation: CASSPPSGAYEQYF.

Only one count was recorded for this clone. V gene TRBV19 combines with J gene TRBJ2-2; 9 bases map to TRBD2. The CDR3 runs to 16 residues. The J segment lost 2 bases and the V segment lost 9 bases, leaving 10 bases of the junction unmatched. CDR1 LNHDA and CDR2 SQIVND come from the germline V gene (reference sequence). The CDR3 loop is CASTRSLAGNTGELFF. The CDR3 coding sequence is TGTGCCAGCACCCGATCTCTAGCGGGAAACACCGGGGAGCTGTTTTTT.

The chain links TRBV7-9 to TRBJ2-1, with 8 bases fitting TRBD2. Germline trimming cut 1 base from V and 11 bases from J; bases unmatched to any gene: 16. CDR3 length: 17 amino acids. Germline V gene data show CDR1 as SEHNR and CDR2 as FQNEAQ (reference sequence). CDR3 loop: CASSLGAPGSGTTQQFF. The CDR3 DNA follows: TGTGCCAGCAGCTTAGGCGCCCCGGGTAGCGGGACCACCCAGCAGTTCTTC.

This clone was observed a handful of times. The chain employs TRBV5-8 and TRBJ1-5; D call uncertain. This CDR3 is 12 amino acids long. V lost 1 base to trimming and J lost 6 bases, with 5 bases between them. Germline V CDR1 and CDR2: SGHTS, YDEGEE. The CDR3 DNA sequence: TGTGCCAGCAGCTTGCATCCTCAGCCCCAGCATTTT. This codes for CASSLHPQPQHF.

The J gene is TRBJ2-3, the V gene TRBV28; D assignment may be TRBD1 or TRBD2 (5 bases each). The germline V and J ends were trimmed by 5 bases and 1 base, with 13 bases remaining between them. This CDR3 region has 15 residues. In germline, CDR1 is MDHEN, CDR2 SYDVKM. CDR3 amino acids: CASSPRDGGTDTQYF. CDR3 nucleotide sequence: TGTGCCAGCAGTCCTCGGGACGGAGGCACAGATACGCAGTATTTT.

The rearrangement joins TRBV10-2 to TRBJ1-2, with D perhaps matching TRBD1 (5 bases). CDR3 length: 14 amino acids. The germline CDR1 and CDR2 sequences are WSHSY and SAAADI. V gave up 5 bases and J gave up 2 bases, with 12 bases separating them. Here the CDR3 reads CASSTGRENYGYTF. Written as DNA, the CDR3 is TGCGCCAGCAGTACGGGCAGGGAAAACTATGGCTACACCTTC.

This clone was found once. This chain uses TRBV5-1 with TRBJ2-2, with TRBD1 matching 7 bases. CDR1 is SGHRS, CDR2 YFSETQ, per germline. Trimming took 4 bases from V and 4 from J; bases not matched to a gene: 7. There are 15 residues in the CDR3. CDR3 coding DNA: TGCGCCAGCAGCGTGGGACAGATTTCCACCGGGGAGCTGTTTTTT. Translated, it gives CASSVGQISTGELFF. Based on the CDR3 plus reference TRBV5-1 and TRBJ2-2, the full variable domain is KAGVTQTPRYLIKTRGQQVTLSCSPISGHRSVSWYQQTPGQGLQFLFEYFSETQRNKGNFPGRFSGRQFSNSRSEMNVSTLELGDSALYLCASSVGQISTGELFFGEGSRLTVL.

V usage is TRBV7-2 and J usage is TRBJ1-1, with 10 bases identical to TRBD1. The CDR3 totals 16 residues. V lost 2 bases, J lost 0 bases, and 3 bases stayed unmatched. CDR1 is SGHTA, CDR2 FQGNSA, per germline. The chain's CDR3 is CASSLWGQGLNTEAFF. The CDR3 DNA reads as TGTGCCAGCAGCTTATGGGGACAGGGGTTGAACACTGAAGCTTTCTTT.

V gene TRBV6-5 combines with J gene TRBJ2-2; D ambiguous. Germline V gene sequence: CDR1 MNHEY, CDR2 SVGAGI. V was trimmed by 0 bases and J by 9 bases, leaving 11 bases between them. The CDR3 runs to 14 residues. CDR3 region: CASSYSRGRRELFF. CDR3 coding DNA: TGTGCCAGCAGTTACTCTCGAGGACGGAGGGAGCTGTTTTTT.

The chain has TRBV7-8 and TRBJ2-2; D possibly matches TRBD1 or TRBD2 (6 bases each). The CDR3 totals 19 residues. Germline V CDR1 and CDR2: SGHVS, FQNEAQ. The V gene lost 5 bases and the J gene lost 4 bases, with 26 bases spanning the gap. The CDR3 loop is CASSPNLAIYRGGTGELFF. CDR3 DNA: TGTGCCAGCAGCCCGAATCTAGCGATATATCGAGGGGGCACCGGGGAGCTGTTTTTT. The full variable domain, rest sourced from reference TRBV7-8 and TRBJ2-2, is GAGVSQSPRYKVAKRGQDVALRCDPISGHVSLFWYQQALGQGPEFLTYFQNEAQLDKSGLPSDRFFAERPEGSVSTLKIQRTQQEDSAVYLCASSPNLAIYRGGTGELFFGEGSRLTVL.

V is TRBV4-2 and J is TRBJ1-1; 8 bases map to TRBD1. Germline-derived CDR1 and CDR2 are LGHNA and YNFKEQ. Trimming at V came to 3 bases and at J to 4 bases, leaving 4 bases not matched to a gene. This CDR3 is 14 amino acids long. The CDR3 coding sequence is TGTGCCAGCAGCCACGCAGGGGGCGGCACTGAAGCTTTCTTT. Encoded protein: CASSHAGGGTEAFF.

Details on this clone: The sample carries other DNA sequences with the same CDR3. The V gene is TRBV5-1, the J gene TRBJ1-5; 8 bases fit TRBD1. With 4 bases clipped from V and 1 base from J, the junction kept 4 bases outside the gene matches. Germline assignment: CDR1 SGHRS and CDR2 YFSETQ. The CDR3 totals 15 residues. The CDR3 DNA is TGCGCCAGCAGCCCGCAGGGGGCAAGCAATCAGCCCCAGCATTTT. Protein sequence: CASSPQGASNQPQHF.

The chain couples TRBV29-1 to TRBJ2-2, with TRBD1 matching over 8 bases. This CDR3 spans 15 amino acids. Germline V gene data show CDR1 as SQVTM and CDR2 as ANQGSEA. Trimming cost V 4 bases and J 4 bases; bases outside gene matches: 8. CDR3 amino acids: CSVAAAQGGTGELFF. As DNA, the CDR3 is TGCAGCGTTGCGGCCGCACAGGGGGGCACCGGGGAGCTGTTTTTT.

The J gene is TRBJ2-7, the V gene TRBV5-4; D gene unclear. V gave up 1 base and J gave up 2 bases, with 10 bases separating them. The germline V gene encodes CDR1 SGHNT and CDR2 YYREEE (reference sequence). The CDR3 is made up of 14 amino acids. The CDR3 sequence: CASSLTGQAYEQYF. The CDR3 DNA follows: TGTGCCAGCAGCTTGACTGGTCAGGCCTACGAGCAGTACTTC. The whole variable domain, remainder taken from reference TRBV5-4 and TRBJ2-7, is ETGVTQSPTHLIKTRGQQVTLRCSSQSGHNTVSWYQQALGQGPQFIFQYYREEENGRGNFPPRFSGLQFPNYSSELNVNALELDDSALYLCASSLTGQAYEQYFGPGTRLTVT.

This sequence joins TRBV28 and TRBJ2-7; 7 positions agree with TRBD1. There are 15 residues in the CDR3. Per germline, CDR1 MDHEN and CDR2 SYDVKM. Losses at the gene ends were 3 bases for V and 2 bases for J; bases not matched to a gene: 7. The CDR3 DNA reads TGTGCCAGCAGTTTTTCGGGACAGCAAGCCTACGAGCAGTACTTC. It is translated as CASSFSGQQAYEQYF.

This sequence joins TRBV28 and TRBJ1-5; 7 bases map to TRBD1. The CDR3 runs 18 residues. V shed 6 bases and J 0 bases; nucleotides not matched to a gene: 14. Looked up from germline, CDR1 is MDHEN and CDR2 is SYDVKM. CDR3 in DNA: TGTGCCAGCAGCGGACCCGGGACAGTGAGATATAGCAATCAGCCCCAGCATTTT. Translated: CASSGPGTVRYSNQPQHF. The whole variable domain, remainder taken from reference TRBV28 and TRBJ1-5, is DVKVTQSSRYLVKRTGEKVFLECVQDMDHENMFWYRQDPGLGLRLIYFSYDVKMKEKGDIPEGYSVSREKKERFSLILESASTNQTSMYLCASSGPGTVRYSNQPQHFGDGTRLSIL.

This clone was detected only once. The chain carries TRBV7-2 and TRBJ2-5; 7 positions match TRBD2. Per the germline V gene, CDR1 is SGHTA and CDR2 is FQGNSA. Losses at the gene ends were 0 bases for V and 2 bases for J; bases not matched to a gene: 6. The length of the CDR3 is 16 residues. The CDR3 sequence: CASSLARLAGQETQYF. DNA of the CDR3: TGTGCCAGCAGCTTAGCGAGGTTAGCGGGTCAAGAGACCCAGTACTTC.

The rearrangement joins TRBV9 to TRBJ2-1; TRBD1 is a possible D gene (6 bases). The germline V and J ends were trimmed by 8 bases and 1 base, with 13 bases remaining between them. Germline assignment: CDR1 SGDLS and CDR2 YYNGEE. The CDR3 is 14 amino acids. DNA for the CDR3: TGTGCCAGTTCCCGACAGGCATCCTACAATGAGCAGTTCTTC. As protein: CASSRQASYNEQFF.

The chain couples TRBV9 to TRBJ2-3; the match to TRBD1 covers 8 bases. This CDR3 is built from 15 residues. Germline V gene data show CDR1 as SGDLS and CDR2 as YYNGEE. V shed 3 bases, J shed 1 base, and the junction held 4 bases outside the gene matches. The CDR3 protein is CASSETGVGTDTQYF. The CDR3, as DNA: TGTGCCAGCAGCGAGACAGGGGTTGGCACAGATACGCAGTATTTT.

The chain uses TRBV7-9 and TRBJ2-2; D may be TRBD2 (6 bases). Germline CDR1 reads SEHNR; CDR2 reads FQNEAQ (reference sequence). The germline V and J ends were trimmed by 10 bases and 1 base, with 19 bases remaining between them. The CDR3 length is 16 residues. In DNA, the CDR3 is TGTGCCACCCGGACGGGAAGGCGGGGGAACACCGGGGAGCTGTTTTTT. Its protein is CATRTGRRGNTGELFF. The full variable domain, rest sourced from reference TRBV7-9 and TRBJ2-2, is DTGVSQNPRHKITKRGQNVTFRCDPISEHNRLYWYRQTLGQGPEFLTYFQNEAQLEKSRLLSDRFSAERPKGSFSTLEIQRTEQGDSAMYLCATRTGRRGNTGELFFGEGSRLTVL.

This sequence joins TRBV28 and TRBJ2-2; unclear D gene. The CDR3 totals 16 residues. V was pared by 2 bases and J by 4 bases, with 14 bases between. Germline V CDR1 and CDR2: MDHEN, SYDVKM. The CDR3 DNA sequence: TGTGCCAGCAGTTTAGTTTTGGGCACGTCCACCGGGGAGCTGTTTTTT. Amino acid sequence: CASSLVLGTSTGELFF.

The chain has TRBV5-1 and TRBJ2-5, with D unclear. CDR1 SGHRS and CDR2 YFSETQ come from the germline V gene. The CDR3 spans 13 residues. V was pared by 1 base and J by 5 bases, with 9 bases between. The CDR3 reads CASSLSSRETQYF. The CDR3 DNA follows: TGCGCCAGCAGCTTGTCGAGTCGGGAGACCCAGTACTTC.